The TCR beta chain under discussion was sequenced for a study of blood T cell repertoires in COVID-19. The overall study: Specimens from acute and convalescent COVID-19 originated in the United States, Italy and Spain. From T cells, B-cell-depleted T cells, or PBMCs came the material, which was cDNA or gDNA.

Authors' methods: Estimated nucleated cell counts came from reference gene primer amplification. The protocol was immunoSEQ multiplex PCR, while the TCRdb copy is restricted to in-frame clones and leaves out a portion. V, J and clone size are taken as reported in that table, and D and trimming were inferred from the DNA itself. The profile covers about 220,000 clones, with around four fifths appearing a single time and 2% to 3% taken by the ten largest. Germline V CDR1 and CDR2: SQVTM, ANQGSEA. V gave up 4 bases and J gave up 4 bases, with 10 bases separating them. The CDR3 is 12 residues long. The clonotype was recovered from a woman aged 40 to 55 with active or convalescent COVID-19. The source material was peripheral blood. This sequence joins TRBV29-1 and TRBJ1-2, with D possibly being TRBD1 (5 bases). CDR3 nucleotide sequence: TGCAGCGTTGTACGGCAGGGCTATGGCTACACCTTC. Its translation is CSVVRQGYGYTF.